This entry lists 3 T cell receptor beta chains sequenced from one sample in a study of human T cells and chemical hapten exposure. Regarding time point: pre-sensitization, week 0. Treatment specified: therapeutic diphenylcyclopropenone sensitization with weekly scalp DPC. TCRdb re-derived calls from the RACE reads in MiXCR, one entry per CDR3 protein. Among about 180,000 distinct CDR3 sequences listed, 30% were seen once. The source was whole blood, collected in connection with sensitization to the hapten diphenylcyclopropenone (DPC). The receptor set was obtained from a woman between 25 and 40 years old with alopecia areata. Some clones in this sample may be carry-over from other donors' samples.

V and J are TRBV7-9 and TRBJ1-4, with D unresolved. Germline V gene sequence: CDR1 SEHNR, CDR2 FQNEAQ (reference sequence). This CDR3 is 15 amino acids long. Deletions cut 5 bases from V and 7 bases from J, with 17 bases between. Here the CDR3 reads CASSGGGVVGEKLFF. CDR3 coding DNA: TGTGCCAGCAGCGGAGGCGGGGTTGTGGGTGAAAAACTGTTTTTT.

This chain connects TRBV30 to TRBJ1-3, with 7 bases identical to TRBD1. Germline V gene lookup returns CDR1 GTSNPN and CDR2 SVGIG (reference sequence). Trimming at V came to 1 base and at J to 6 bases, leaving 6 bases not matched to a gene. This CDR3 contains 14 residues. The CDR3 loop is CAWSGSGGANTIYF. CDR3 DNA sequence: TGTGCCTGGAGTGGTTCAGGGGGGGCAAACACCATATATTTT.

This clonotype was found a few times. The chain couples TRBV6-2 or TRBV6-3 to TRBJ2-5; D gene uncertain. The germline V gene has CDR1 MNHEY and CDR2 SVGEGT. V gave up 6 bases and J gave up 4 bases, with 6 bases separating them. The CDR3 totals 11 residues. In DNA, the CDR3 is TGTGCCAGCAGCCACCGAGAGACCCAGTACTTC. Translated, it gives CASSHRETQYF.